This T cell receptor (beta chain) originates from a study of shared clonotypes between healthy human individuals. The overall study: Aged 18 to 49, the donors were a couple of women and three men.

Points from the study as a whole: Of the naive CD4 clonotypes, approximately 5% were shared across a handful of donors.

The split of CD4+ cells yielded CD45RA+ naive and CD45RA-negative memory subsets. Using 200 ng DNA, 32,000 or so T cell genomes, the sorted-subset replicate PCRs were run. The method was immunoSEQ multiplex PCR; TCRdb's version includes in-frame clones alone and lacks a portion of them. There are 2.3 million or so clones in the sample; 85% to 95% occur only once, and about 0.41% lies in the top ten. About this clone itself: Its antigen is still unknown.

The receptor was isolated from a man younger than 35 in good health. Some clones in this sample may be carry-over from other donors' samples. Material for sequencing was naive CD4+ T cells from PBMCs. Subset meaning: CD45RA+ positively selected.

CDR3 sequence: CASRPTGQGNQPQHF. CDR3 in DNA: TGTGCCAGCAGGCCAACCGGACAGGGTAATCAGCCCCAGCATTTT. The chain recombines TRBV5-8 with TRBJ1-5, with TRBD1 identical over 8 bases. Germline lookup yields CDR1 SGHTS and CDR2 YDEGEE. CDR3 length equals 15 residues. V trimming: 5 bases; J trimming: 4 bases; junction bases outside the gene matches: 8.